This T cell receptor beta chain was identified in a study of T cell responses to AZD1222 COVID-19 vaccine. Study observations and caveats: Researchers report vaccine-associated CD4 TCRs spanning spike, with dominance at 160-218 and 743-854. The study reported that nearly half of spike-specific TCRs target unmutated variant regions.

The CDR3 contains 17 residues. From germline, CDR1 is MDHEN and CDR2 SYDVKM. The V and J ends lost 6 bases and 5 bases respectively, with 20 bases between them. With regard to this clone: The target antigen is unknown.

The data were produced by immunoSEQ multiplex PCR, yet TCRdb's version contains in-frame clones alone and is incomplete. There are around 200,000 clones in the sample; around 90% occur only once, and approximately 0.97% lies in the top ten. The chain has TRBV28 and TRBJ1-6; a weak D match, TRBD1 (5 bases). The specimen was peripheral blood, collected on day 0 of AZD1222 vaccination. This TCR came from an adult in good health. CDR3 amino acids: CASSYPLTGTHNSPLHF. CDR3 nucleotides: TGTGCCAGCAGCTACCCCCTAACCGGGACCCATAATTCACCCCTCCACTTT. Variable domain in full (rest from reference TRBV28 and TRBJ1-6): DVKVTQSSRYLVKRTGEKVFLECVQDMDHENMFWYRQDPGLGLRLIYFSYDVKMKEKGDIPEGYSVSREKKERFSLILESASTNQTSMYLCASSYPLTGTHNSPLHFGNGTRLTVT.